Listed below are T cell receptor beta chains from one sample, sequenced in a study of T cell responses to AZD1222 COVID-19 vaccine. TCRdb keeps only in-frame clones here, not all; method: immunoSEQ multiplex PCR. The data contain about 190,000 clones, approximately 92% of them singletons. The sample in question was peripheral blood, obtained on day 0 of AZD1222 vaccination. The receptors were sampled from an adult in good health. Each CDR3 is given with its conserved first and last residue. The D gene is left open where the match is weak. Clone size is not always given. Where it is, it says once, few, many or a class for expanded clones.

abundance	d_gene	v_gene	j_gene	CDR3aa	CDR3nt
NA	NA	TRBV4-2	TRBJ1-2	CASSQDQAMGQANYGYTF	TGTGCCAGCAGCCAAGATCAGGCGATGGGGCAGGCTAACTATGGCTACACCTTC
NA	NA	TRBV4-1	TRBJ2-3	CASSQDPIGTTDTQYF	TGCGCCAGCAGCCAAGATCCCATTGGAACCACAGATACGCAGTATTTT
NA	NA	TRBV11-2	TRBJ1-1	CASSLQGGDTEAFF	TGTGCCAGCAGCTTACAGGGTGGGGACACTGAAGCTTTCTTT
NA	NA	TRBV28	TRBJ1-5	CASSRNSNQPQHF	TGTGCCAGCAGTCGAAATAGCAATCAGCCCCAGCATTTT
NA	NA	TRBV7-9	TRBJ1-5	CASSLEGPGFQPQHF	TGTGCCAGCAGCTTAGAAGGTCCTGGTTTTCAGCCCCAGCATTTT
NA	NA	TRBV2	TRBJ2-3	CASRSPSWDTQYF	TGTGCCAGCAGATCCCCCTCCTGGGATACGCAGTATTTT
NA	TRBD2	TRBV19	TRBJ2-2	CASSIFGTSGRGELFF	TGTGCCAGTAGTATTTTTGGGACTAGCGGACGCGGGGAGCTGTTTTTT
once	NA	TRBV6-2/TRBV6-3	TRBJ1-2	CASSYPQRPGTDGYTF	TGTGCCAGCAGTTACCCCCAACGCCCAGGGACGGATGGCTACACCTTC
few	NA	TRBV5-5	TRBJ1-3	CASSFSGAKGHSGNTIYF	TGTGCCAGCAGCTTTTCGGGGGCGAAGGGTCACTCTGGAAACACCATATATTTT
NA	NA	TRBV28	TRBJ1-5	CASSYTPGTSNQPQHF	TGTGCCAGCAGCTATACCCCCGGGACATCGAATCAGCCCCAGCATTTT
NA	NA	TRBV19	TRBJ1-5	CASSIWGKSNQPQHF	TGTGCCAGTAGTATATGGGGGAAAAGCAATCAGCCCCAGCATTTT
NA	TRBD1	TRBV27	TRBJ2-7	CASSLSFGQGAYEQYF	TGTGCCAGCAGTTTATCGTTCGGACAGGGGGCCTACGAGCAGTACTTC
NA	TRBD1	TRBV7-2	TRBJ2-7	CASSNDRVGYEQYF	TGTGCCAGCAGCAACGACAGGGTGGGCTACGAGCAGTACTTC
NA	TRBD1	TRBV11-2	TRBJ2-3	CASSQDRITDTQYF	TGTGCCAGCAGCCAGGACAGGATCACAGATACGCAGTATTTT
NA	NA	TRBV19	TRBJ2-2	CASRPGGRDYTGELFF	TGTGCCAGTAGGCCCGGGGGGCGGGATTACACCGGGGAGCTGTTTTTT
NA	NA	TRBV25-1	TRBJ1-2	CASSTSTGAYGYTF	NA
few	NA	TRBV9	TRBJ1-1	CASSVDPSSDTEAFF	TGTGCCAGCAGCGTAGATCCTTCGTCGGACACTGAAGCTTTCTTT
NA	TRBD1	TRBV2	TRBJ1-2	CASSGDRAGGYTF	TGTGCCAGCAGTGGAGACAGGGCAGGAGGCTACACCTTC
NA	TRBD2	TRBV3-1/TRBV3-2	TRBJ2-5	CASSQSGGGRETQYF	TGTGCCAGCAGCCAGTCCGGGGGGGGAAGGGAGACCCAGTACTTC
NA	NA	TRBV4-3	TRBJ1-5	CASSQEVGSNQPQHF	TGCGCCAGCAGCCAAGAGGTGGGGTCCAATCAGCCCCAGCATTTT
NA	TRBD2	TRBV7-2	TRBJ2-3	CASVLGGDSDTQYF	TGTGCCAGCGTTTTGGGGGGGGACTCAGATACGCAGTATTTT
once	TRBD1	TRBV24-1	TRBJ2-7	CATSPTGGSFEQYF	TGTGCCACCAGCCCAACAGGGGGAAGTTTCGAGCAGTACTTC
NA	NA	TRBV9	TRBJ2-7	CASSLGQSTSYEQYF	TGTGCCAGCAGCCTAGGACAGTCCACCTCCTACGAGCAGTACTTC
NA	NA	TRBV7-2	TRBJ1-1	CASSLAEVSGTEAFF	TGTGCCAGCAGCTTAGCGGAGGTTTCCGGGACTGAAGCTTTCTTT
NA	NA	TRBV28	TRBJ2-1	CASSLGEQFF	TGTGCCAGCAGTTTGGGGGAGCAGTTCTTC
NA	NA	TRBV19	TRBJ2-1	CASSIRGTSSSYNEQFF	TGTGCCAGTAGTATACGGGGCACTTCAAGCTCCTACAATGAGCAGTTCTTC
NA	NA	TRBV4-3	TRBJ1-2	CASSQQNNYGYTF	TGCGCCAGCAGCCAACAGAATAACTATGGCTACACCTTC
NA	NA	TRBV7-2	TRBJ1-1	CASSPALWGAFF	TGTGCCAGCAGCCCTGCCTTATGGGGAGCTTTCTTT
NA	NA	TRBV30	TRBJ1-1	CAWSVVQSNTEAFF	TGTGCCTGGAGTGTAGTCCAGTCGAACACTGAAGCTTTCTTT
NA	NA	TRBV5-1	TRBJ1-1	CASSTLTENTEAFF	TGCGCCAGCAGCACACTGACAGAGAACACTGAAGCTTTCTTT
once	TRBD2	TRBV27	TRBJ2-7	CASSPSDGGGTYEQYF	TGTGCCAGCAGTCCCTCCGACGGGGGGGGAACCTACGAGCAGTACTTC
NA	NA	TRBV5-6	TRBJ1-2	CASSKGESGYTF	TGTGCCAGCAGCAAGGGGGAGTCTGGCTACACCTTC
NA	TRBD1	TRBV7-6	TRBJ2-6	CASSLRQGPFSGANVLTF	TGTGCCAGCAGTTTAAGACAGGGACCATTCTCTGGGGCCAACGTCCTGACTTTC
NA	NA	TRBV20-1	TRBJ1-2	CSASIEGVGYTF	TGCAGTGCTAGTATCGAGGGCGTCGGCTACACCTTC
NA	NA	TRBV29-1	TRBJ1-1	CSVGSAAVNTEAFF	TGCAGCGTTGGAAGTGCGGCGGTGAACACTGAAGCTTTCTTT
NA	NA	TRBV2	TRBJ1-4	CASIKRQKNEKLFF	TGTGCCAGCATTAAAAGACAGAAGAATGAAAAACTGTTTTTT
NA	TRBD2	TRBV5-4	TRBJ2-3	CASSLGLAGPTDTQYF	TGTGCCAGCAGCTTGGGGCTAGCGGGGCCCACAGATACGCAGTATTTT
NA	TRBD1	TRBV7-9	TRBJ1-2	CASSSRGQGPGYTF	TGTGCCAGCAGCTCCCGAGGACAGGGCCCGGGCTACACCTTC
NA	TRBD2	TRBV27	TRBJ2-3	CASSPGSSGGTRDTQYF	TGTGCCAGCAGTCCCGGTAGTAGCGGGGGGACACGAGATACGCAGTATTTT
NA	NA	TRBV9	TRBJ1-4	CASSPTPSTGGEKLFF	TGTGCCAGCAGCCCTACCCCGTCGACAGGAGGTGAAAAACTGTTTTTT
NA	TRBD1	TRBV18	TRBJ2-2	CASSPGTGDTGELFF	TGTGCCAGCTCACCCGGGACAGGGGACACCGGGGAGCTGTTTTTT
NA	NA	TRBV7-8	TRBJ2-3	CASSLGPDTQYF	TGTGCCAGCAGCTTAGGCCCAGATACGCAGTATTTT
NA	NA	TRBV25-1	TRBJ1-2	CASSEHQVANYGYTF	TGTGCCAGCAGTGAACATCAGGTCGCTAACTATGGCTACACCTTC
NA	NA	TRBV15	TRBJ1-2	CATSRDRRGYGYTF	TGTGCCACCAGCAGAGATAGGCGGGGTTATGGCTACACCTTC
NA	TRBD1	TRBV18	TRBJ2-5	CASSPGQGEQETQYF	TGTGCCAGCTCACCCGGACAGGGGGAACAAGAGACCCAGTACTTC
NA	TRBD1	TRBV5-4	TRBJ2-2	CASSLAGLGTGGSGELFF	TGTGCCAGCAGCTTGGCCGGCTTAGGGACAGGGGGCTCCGGGGAGCTGTTTTTT
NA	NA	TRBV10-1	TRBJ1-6	CASSAGGSGALHF	TGCGCCAGCAGTGCGGGGGGATCGGGGGCCCTCCACTTT
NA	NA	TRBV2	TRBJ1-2	CASSPGHLNYGYTF	TGTGCCAGCAGTCCAGGACACCTCAACTATGGCTACACCTTC
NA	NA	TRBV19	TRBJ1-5	CASKFLLRSGTRGDNQPQHF	TGTGCCAGTAAATTTCTTCTCAGGAGCGGTACGCGCGGAGACAATCAGCCCCAGCATTTT
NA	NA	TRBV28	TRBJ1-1	CASSLPGPDTAFF	TGTGCCAGCAGTTTGCCGGGGCCAGATACGGCTTTCTTT
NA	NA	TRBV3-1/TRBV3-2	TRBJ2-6	CASSQDRGTGSGANVLTF	TGTGCCAGCAGCCAAGATAGGGGCACAGGCTCTGGGGCCAACGTCCTGACTTTC
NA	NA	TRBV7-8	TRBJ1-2	CASSLGVYGYTF	TGTGCCAGCAGCTTGGGTGTCTATGGCTACACCTTC
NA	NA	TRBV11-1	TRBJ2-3	CASSLVDNPRDTQYF	TGTGCCAGCAGCTTAGTCGACAACCCTAGGGATACGCAGTATTTT